This TCR beta chain derives from a study of blood T cells in healthy people across ages. Study-wide points: Greater diversity and more naive CD4+ cells were seen in long-lived donors than in aged donors. Unsorted PBMCs ruled out conclusive naive versus antigen-experienced comparison.

As concerns this clonotype: Its target is not known.

From germline, CDR1 is SGHVS and CDR2 FQNEAQ. With V trimmed by 5 bases and J by 7 bases, 8 bases remained unmatched. The CDR3 contains 15 residues. Healthy Russian Caucasian donors spanned ages about 6 to 90 years. Isolating PBMCs gave at least 6 million of these cells per sample. The second PCR ran roughly 6 to 12 cycles with a sample-barcoded 5' primer and J-beta primers. TCRdb ran MiXCR on the 5' RACE reads and lists one entry per CDR3 protein. The table has 550,000 to 700,000 distinct CDR3 sequences, roughly a quarter seen once; the top ten hold under 20%. The chain couples TRBV7-8 to TRBJ2-3; 11 nucleotides match TRBD2. The TCR sequence derives from a woman aged 70-85 years in good health. Sequencing was carried out using blood. The CDR3 loop is CASSPRTSGGYTQYF. CDR3 DNA sequence: TGTGCCAGCAGCCCGCGTACTAGCGGGGGATATACGCAGTATTTT.